This T cell receptor beta chain was profiled in a study of prognosis after radiotherapy for stage I lung cancer. Study context: Of the enrolled patients, about 15 had newly diagnosed primary stage I lung tumors, while four or five had oligometastatic NSCLC following surgical resection of the primary tumor. Medical inoperability applied to all of the non-small cell lung cancer patients.

CDR3 of TCR beta was amplified from genomic DNA via a two-round multiplex PCR. The first PCR round targeted every TRBV and TRBJ gene with specific primers. TCRdb used MiXCR to reprocess the multiplex PCR reads, holding one entry per CDR3 protein. The sample has around 20,000 distinct CDR3 sequences, approximately 50% seen once; the top ten hold around 27%. With regard to this clonotype: The junction and the germline gene differ at one end; a read error may be behind it.

Every member of the patient group was node-negative on CT and PET/CT (none had prior chemotherapy, radiotherapy or other malignancies). The receptor comes from a donor of 50 years or more with non-small cell lung cancer. The sample in question was PBMCs, obtained before or after stereotactic body radiation therapy (not recorded which).

DNA for the CDR3: TGTGCCAGCGGACCCCAGGGGGATGGAAAAACCATATATTTT. Protein: CASGPQGDGKTIYF. The chain employs TRBV6-1 and TRBJ1-3; 7 bases align to TRBD1. There are 14 residues in the CDR3. Germline CDR1 and CDR2: MNHNS and SASEGT.